One sample yielded the 8 T cell receptor beta chains listed below, sequenced in a study of graft-versus-host responses after intestinal transplantation (dated by TCRdb to the early 2020s). The library came from the immunoSEQ multiplex PCR assay. Drawn from immuneACCESS, this table holds only the in-frame rearrangements with V and J called that TCRdb kept. Clones are partly lost; checked studies trace under half to an unresolved V gene and leave the rest unexplained. The sample table lists 7,500 to 9,000 clones, 93% of them with a count of one. Of the sample, about 2.1% falls within the top ten clones. Here the sequenced sample was PBMCs, taken 11 days after intestinal transplantation. The source of these receptors is a human patient who received an intestinal transplant, so some T cells may come from the graft donor.

The chain combines TRBV6-5 with TRBJ1-1; D uncertain. CDR3 size: 13 residues. V lost 7 bases and J 1 base, leaving 10 bases between the germline ends. Germline assignment: CDR1 MNHEY and CDR2 SVGAGI. This chain's CDR3 is CASNSGRNTEAFF. The CDR3 region has the DNA TGTGCCAGCAACAGTGGGAGGAACACTGAAGCTTTCTTT.

The chain employs TRBV27 and TRBJ2-1; TRBD2 is a possible D gene (5 bases). Trimming removed 6 bases from V and 6 bases from J, with 12 bases in between. The germline V gene encodes CDR1 MNHEY and CDR2 SMNVEV (reference sequence). CDR3 size: 13 residues. This chain's CDR3 is CASSRTSINEQFF. As DNA, the CDR3 is TGTGCCAGCAGCCGCACTAGTATCAATGAGCAGTTCTTC.

V usage is TRBV15 and J usage is TRBJ1-2; possibly TRBD1 for D (6 bases). CDR3 length equals 13 residues. V lost 0 bases to trimming and J lost 8 bases, with 10 bases between them. Germline lookup yields CDR1 LNHNV and CDR2 YYDKDF (reference sequence). The DNA for the CDR3 is TGTGCCACCAGCAGAGACTACAGGGAGGGCTACACCTTC. Its translation is CATSRDYREGYTF.

V is TRBV28 and J is TRBJ1-1; 11 bases fit TRBD1. V shed 6 bases and J 4 bases; nucleotides not matched to a gene: 7. Per germline, CDR1 MDHEN and CDR2 SYDVKM. This CDR3 is built from 15 residues. CDR3: CASSRLGTGGTEAFF. As DNA, the CDR3 is TGTGCCAGCAGCCGCCTAGGGACAGGGGGCACTGAAGCTTTCTTT.

The CDR3 region is CASSFSGDYGYTF. The DNA for the CDR3 is TGTGCCAGCAGTTTCTCGGGAGACTATGGCTACACCTTC. V is TRBV28 and J is TRBJ1-2, with D unresolved. The ends were cut back, 3 bases at V and 3 bases at J, with 8 bases in the middle. Per the germline V gene, CDR1 is MDHEN and CDR2 is SYDVKM. The CDR3 loop spans 13 amino acids.

The chain employs TRBV4-2 and TRBJ1-2; D is possibly TRBD1 (6 bases). Germline V gene sequence: CDR1 LGHNA, CDR2 YNFKEQ. Trimming shortened V by 3 bases and J by 4 bases, and 12 bases separated the two germline ends. The CDR3 is made up of 14 amino acids. The chain's CDR3 is CASSHPGTLYGYTF. CDR3 nucleotides: TGTGCCAGCAGCCACCCCGGGACACTCTATGGCTACACCTTC.

J is TRBJ2-7 and V is TRBV7-9, with 11 bases fitting TRBD1. Per the germline V gene, CDR1 is SEHNR and CDR2 is FQNEAQ (reference sequence). The CDR3 length is 13 residues. The trim removed 1 base at V and 7 bases at J, leaving 0 bases unmatched. The CDR3 region has the DNA TGTGCCAGCAGCTTAGGGGACAGGGGGGAGCAGTACTTC. Encoded protein: CASSLGDRGEQYF.

This chain joins TRBV6-4 and TRBJ2-2; D gene unclear. Trimming left V 3 bases short and J 3 bases short, with 8 bases between. The CDR3 sequence is 14 residues long. The germline gives CDR1 MRHNA, CDR2 SNTAGT. The CDR3 reads CASSESLDTGELFF. CDR3 sequence (DNA): TGTGCCAGCAGTGAGAGTTTAGACACCGGGGAGCTGTTTTTT.